The 5 T cell receptor beta chains below were found in one sample sequenced in a study of neurological immune-mediated disorders. TCRdb used MiXCR to reprocess the 5' RACE reads, holding one entry per CDR3 protein. Of about 120,000 distinct CDR3 sequences in the sample, roughly 3.2% were seen once. Sequencing input: PBMCs. These receptors originate from a woman between 25 and 40 years old with multiple sclerosis.

There are many counts of this clonotype. The chain carries TRBV20-1 and TRBJ1-4; 8 positions agree with TRBD1. With 3 bases clipped from V and 8 bases from J, the junction kept 8 bases outside the gene matches. CDR1 is DFQATT, CDR2 SNEGSKA, per germline (reference sequence). CDR3 length: 14 residues. The CDR3 spells CSASPGTGREKLFF. CDR3 DNA: TGCAGTGCTAGTCCCGGGACAGGCCGGGAAAAACTGTTTTTT.

This clonotype has at least ten counts. The CDR3 DNA follows: TGTGCCAGCAGGATCAATTCGGGACACCTCTACGAGCAGTACTTC. It is translated as CASRINSGHLYEQYF. The chain couples TRBV6-5 to TRBJ2-7; D might be TRBD1 (6 bases). This CDR3 region has 15 residues. Trimming cost V 6 bases and J 3 bases, with 18 bases left between them. Germline V CDR1 and CDR2: MNHEY, SVGAGI.

This clonotype came up many times. The V call is TRBV20-1, the J call TRBJ2-7; 10 nucleotides match TRBD2. This CDR3 is 14 amino acids long. CDR1 and CDR2 from the germline V gene are DFQATT and SNEGSKA (reference sequence). The V and J ends lost 3 bases and 3 bases, in that order; junction bases with no gene match: 5. CDR3 DNA sequence: TGCAGTGCTAGCCGAGCGGGAGGGCACTACGAGCAGTACTTC. It codes for CSASRAGGHYEQYF.

The CDR3 loop is CASSLVGLAGTEQFF. The CDR3 DNA sequence: TGTGCCAGCAGCTTAGTTGGACTAGCGGGAACTGAGCAGTTCTTC. The chain carries TRBV11-3 and TRBJ2-1; 12 bases map to TRBD2. CDR3 length: 15 amino acids. Germline V lookup: CDR1 SGHNT, CDR2 YENEEA. J was trimmed by 9 bases and V by 1 base; bases with no gene match: 4.

This clonotype has ten or more counts. This chain connects TRBV21-1 to TRBJ2-2; the listed D gene, TRBD1, was not tested against the DNA. TRBV21-1 is a recognized pseudogene. The CDR3 consists of 18 residues. The CDR3 DNA reads as TGTGCCAGCAGCAAATATGGTGCAGGGAGTTTCGACACCGGGGAGCTGTTTTTT. Translation gives CASSKYGAGSFDTGELFF.